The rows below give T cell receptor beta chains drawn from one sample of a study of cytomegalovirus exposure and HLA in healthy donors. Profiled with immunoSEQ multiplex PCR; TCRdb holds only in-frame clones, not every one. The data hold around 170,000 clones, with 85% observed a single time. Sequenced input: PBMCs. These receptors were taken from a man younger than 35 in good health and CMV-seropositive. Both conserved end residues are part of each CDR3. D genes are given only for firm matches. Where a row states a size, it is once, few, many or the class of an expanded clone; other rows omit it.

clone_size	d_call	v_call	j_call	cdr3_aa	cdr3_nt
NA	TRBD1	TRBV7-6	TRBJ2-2	CASSTGTGTTGELFF	TGTGCCAGCAGCACCGGGACAGGGACGACCGGGGAGCTGTTTTTT
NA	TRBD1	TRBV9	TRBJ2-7	CASSVEGQGAHEQYF	TGTGCCAGCAGCGTAGAGGGACAGGGTGCCCACGAGCAGTACTTC
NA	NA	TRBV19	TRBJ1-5	CASSGSTEGNQPQHF	TGTGCCAGTAGTGGCTCGACAGAGGGCAATCAGCCCCAGCATTTT
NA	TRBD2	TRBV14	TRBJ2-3	CASSLGLADYTDTQYF	TGTGCCAGCAGCCTCGGACTAGCGGACTACACAGATACGCAGTATTTT
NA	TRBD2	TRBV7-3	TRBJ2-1	CASGPLAGVYNEQFF	TGTGCCAGCGGGCCCCTAGCGGGAGTCTACAATGAGCAGTTCTTC
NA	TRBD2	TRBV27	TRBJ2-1	CASRGLVVHEQFF	TGTGCCAGCCGAGGACTAGTCGTCCATGAGCAGTTCTTC
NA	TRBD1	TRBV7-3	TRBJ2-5	CASSPSGTEETQYF	TGTGCCAGCAGCCCTTCCGGGACAGAAGAGACCCAGTACTTC
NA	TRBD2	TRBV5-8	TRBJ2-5	CASSLAGTSGRAQETQYF	TGTGCCAGCAGCTTGGCCGGGACTAGCGGGAGGGCCCAAGAGACCCAGTACTTC
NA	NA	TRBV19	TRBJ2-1	CASGLHEQFF	TGTGCCAGTGGACTCCATGAGCAGTTCTTC
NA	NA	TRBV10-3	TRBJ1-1	CAISESVWEAFF	TGTGCCATCAGTGAGTCGGTATGGGAGGCTTTCTTT
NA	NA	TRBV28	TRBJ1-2	CASSLTDYGYTF	TGTGCCAGCAGCCTGACAGACTATGGCTACACCTTC
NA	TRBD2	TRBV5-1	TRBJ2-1	CASSSGTSGRPGNEQFF	TGCGCCAGCAGCTCTGGGACTAGCGGGAGACCAGGCAATGAGCAGTTCTTC
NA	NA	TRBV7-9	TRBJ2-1	CASSLDTNEQFF	TGTGCCAGCAGCTTAGACACGAATGAGCAGTTCTTC
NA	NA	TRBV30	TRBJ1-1	CAWSKPGFKAEAFF	TGTGCCTGGAGTAAGCCAGGGTTCAAGGCTGAAGCTTTCTTT
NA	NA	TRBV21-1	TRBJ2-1	CASRKTQGKNGNEQFF	TGTGCCAGCAGGAAGACACAGGGTAAAAATGGGAATGAGCAGTTCTTC
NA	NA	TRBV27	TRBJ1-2	CASRKERGGGYTF	TGTGCCAGCAGAAAAGAGCGGGGCGGAGGCTACACCTTC
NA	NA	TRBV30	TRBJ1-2	CAWSEGPHYGYTF	TGTGCCTGGAGTGAGGGGCCGCACTATGGCTACACCTTC
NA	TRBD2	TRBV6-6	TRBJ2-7	CASKPAGGEQYF	TGTGCCAGCAAACCGGCGGGGGGAGAGCAGTACTTC
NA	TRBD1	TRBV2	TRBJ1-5	CASSGQGHQPQHF	TGTGCCAGCAGCGGACAGGGGCATCAGCCCCAGCATTTT
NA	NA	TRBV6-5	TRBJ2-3	CASSNGDTQYF	TGTGCCAGCAGCAACGGAGATACGCAGTATTTT
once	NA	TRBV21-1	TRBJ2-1	CASGHGRYLGLAGGPGEQFF	TGTGCCAGCGGCCATGGGAGGTACTTGGGACTAGCGGGAGGGCCGGGTGAGCAGTTCTTC
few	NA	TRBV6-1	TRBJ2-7	CASSERGTAYEQYF	TGTGCCAGCAGTGAAAGAGGGACTGCCTACGAGCAGTACTTC
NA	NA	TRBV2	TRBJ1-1	CAVSPEVGTEAFF	TGTGCAGTTAGCCCTGAGGTGGGCACTGAAGCTTTCTTT
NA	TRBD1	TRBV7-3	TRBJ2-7	CASSPNGQGSSEQYF	TGTGCCAGCAGCCCAAATGGACAGGGTAGTTCCGAGCAGTACTTC
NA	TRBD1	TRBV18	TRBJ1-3	CASSPDRGLAGNTIYF	TGTGCCAGCTCACCTGACAGGGGACTTGCTGGAAACACCATATATTTT
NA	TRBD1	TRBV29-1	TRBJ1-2	CSVRFDRVRGYTF	TGCAGCGTGCGATTCGACAGGGTACGTGGCTACACCTTC
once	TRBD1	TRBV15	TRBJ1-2	CATSRGDRGSGYTF	TGTGCCACCAGCAGAGGTGACAGGGGATCTGGCTACACCTTC
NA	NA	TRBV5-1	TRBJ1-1	CASSLERPGEAFF	TGCGCCAGCAGCTTGGAACGTCCAGGTGAAGCTTTCTTT
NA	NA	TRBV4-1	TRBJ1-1	CASSQEGVRTEAFF	TGCGCCAGCAGCCAGGAAGGGGTGAGGACTGAAGCTTTCTTT